The rows below give T cell receptor beta chains drawn from one sample of a study of blood T cell repertoires in COVID-19. Method: immunoSEQ multiplex PCR; TCRdb's copy keeps in-frame clones and lacks some. This table has about 200,000 clones, around 83% appearing once. Sequencing was carried out using peripheral blood. These receptors originate from a woman aged 45-65 years with COVID-19, enrolled during active disease. The CDR3 runs from the conserved cysteine through the conserved F or W. The D gene is left open where the match is weak. Where a row states a size, it is once, few, many or the class of an expanded clone; other rows omit it.

d_gene,v_gene,j_gene,abundance,CDR3nt,CDR3aa
TRBD1,TRBV10-3,TRBJ2-1,NA,TGTGCCATCAGTGGACAGGGGGCGAATGAGCAGTTCTTC,CAISGQGANEQFF
TRBD1,TRBV19,TRBJ2-5,NA,TGTGCCAGTAGTATACTCGGGACAGCCGAAGAGACCCAGTACTTC,CASSILGTAEETQYF
TRBD2,TRBV15,TRBJ2-6,few,TGTGCCACCAGCAGGCGTGGGACTAGTTTATCTGGGGCCAACGTCCTGACTTTC,CATSRRGTSLSGANVLTF
NA,TRBV10-1,TRBJ1-1,NA,TGCGCCAGCAGTGACAGTATGAACACTGAAGCTTTCTTT,CASSDSMNTEAFF
TRBD2,TRBV6-4,TRBJ2-3,NA,TGTGCCAGCAGTAGGACTAGCGGGACAGATACGCAGTATTTT,CASSRTSGTDTQYF
NA,TRBV6-6,TRBJ1-1,once,TGTGCCAGCAGTTACGGGCAGATCAACACTGAAGCTTTCTTT,CASSYGQINTEAFF
NA,TRBV24-1,TRBJ2-5,NA,TGTGCCACCCTGAATACCGCCAGGGATCGGGAGACCCAGTACTTC,CATLNTARDRETQYF
NA,TRBV6-2/TRBV6-3,TRBJ1-6,NA,TGTGCCAGCAGTTTATCAGGTGCCGATAATTCACCCCTCCACTTT,CASSLSGADNSPLHF
TRBD1,TRBV19,TRBJ2-5,NA,TGTGCCAGTAGTACGGCCCCGACAGGGGGGAGAGAGACCCAGTACTTC,CASSTAPTGGRETQYF
NA,TRBV5-4,TRBJ1-3,once,TGTGCCAGCAGCTCGGTTGGTCCGTTAAGTGGAAACACCATATATTTT,CASSSVGPLSGNTIYF
TRBD2,TRBV10-2,TRBJ2-7,NA,TGCGCCAGCAGCGCCGGGACTACCTACCTATTCTACGAGCAGTACTTC,CASSAGTTYLFYEQYF
NA,TRBV19,TRBJ1-1,NA,TGTGCCAGTAGTATAGCCTCAACAGGGTTCACTGAAGCTTTCTTT,CASSIASTGFTEAFF
NA,TRBV11-2,TRBJ1-2,NA,TGTGCCAGCAGCTTTTCTCTCCCCCGGGGGTATGGCTACACCTTC,CASSFSLPRGYGYTF
NA,TRBV5-1,TRBJ1-1,NA,TGCGCCAGCAGCCGTGCAGGGGCGAACACTGAAGCTTTCTTT,CASSRAGANTEAFF
NA,TRBV1,TRBJ1-1,NA,TGCACCAGCAGCCAAAGGACAGGGGCGTGTAAGGACACTGAAGCTTTCTTT,CTSSQRTGACKDTEAFF
NA,TRBV19,TRBJ2-2,NA,TGTGCCAGTCTAGGAAAAAACACCGGGGAGCTGTTTTTT,CASLGKNTGELFF
NA,TRBV7-2,TRBJ1-5,NA,TGTGCCAGCAGCTCCCTCGGGGTCCAGCCCCAGCATTTT,CASSSLGVQPQHF
NA,TRBV27,TRBJ2-1,many,TGTGCCAGCAGTTTATCAGGCCAAGGGGGAGGGGCCTACAATGAGCAGTTCTTC,CASSLSGQGGGAYNEQFF
NA,TRBV2,TRBJ1-1,few,TGTGCCACCTTTTCGGCGGGCATCCTGGGAAAAGCTTTCTTT,CATFSAGILGKAFF
NA,TRBV9,TRBJ1-5,NA,TGTGCCAGCAGCGCCGGGTCAAACAATCAGCCCCAGCATTTT,CASSAGSNNQPQHF
NA,TRBV27,TRBJ1-5,NA,TGTGCCAGCAGTTTAAGGTCGGGTATTTCGGGCAATCAGCCCCAGCATTTT,CASSLRSGISGNQPQHF
NA,TRBV29-1,TRBJ2-5,NA,TGCAGCGTTGTGCCATTAGACCAAGAGACCCAGTACTTC,CSVVPLDQETQYF
NA,TRBV23-1,TRBJ1-2,NA,TGCGCCAGCAGTCAATCTAGGAGATATGGGTTTTATGGCTACACCTTC,CASSQSRRYGFYGYTF
NA,TRBV5-1,TRBJ2-1,NA,TGCGCCAGCAGCTTGAAGGGGGATGAGCAGTTCTTC,CASSLKGDEQFF
TRBD1,TRBV3-1/TRBV3-2,TRBJ1-4,NA,TGTGCCAGCAGCCAAGCCGCGGGGACAGGGGTCGGGGAAAAACTGTTTTTT,CASSQAAGTGVGEKLFF
TRBD1,TRBV15,TRBJ1-3,NA,TGTGCCACCAGCCGGGACAGGGGTTCCTCTGGAAACACCATATATTTT,CATSRDRGSSGNTIYF
TRBD1,TRBV6-6,TRBJ1-5,NA,TGTGCCAGCAGAATGGGACAGGGAGATCAGCCCCAGCATTTT,CASRMGQGDQPQHF
TRBD2,TRBV29-1,TRBJ2-5,NA,TGCAGCGCCTCGGGGGGGCAAGAGACCCAGTACTTC,CSASGGQETQYF
NA,TRBV7-7,TRBJ2-3,NA,TGTGCCAGCAGCCGGGGGAACACAGATACGCAGTATTTT,CASSRGNTDTQYF
NA,TRBV7-8,TRBJ2-7,NA,TGTGCCAGCAGCTTACGAGTGAATTACGAGCAGTACTTC,CASSLRVNYEQYF
TRBD1,TRBV19,TRBJ1-2,NA,TGTGCCAGTAGTATAAAGGGGGCCGGTAACTATGGCTACACCTTC,CASSIKGAGNYGYTF
TRBD2,TRBV3-1/TRBV3-2,TRBJ2-1,NA,TGTGCCAGCAGCGGGGGAAGCGGGGGGGCCTGCAATGAGCAGTTCTTC,CASSGGSGGACNEQFF
TRBD1,TRBV4-1,TRBJ2-7,NA,TGCGCCAGCAGCCAAGGGACAGGCTTCTACGAGCAGTACTTC,CASSQGTGFYEQYF
NA,TRBV29-1,TRBJ1-1,NA,TGCAGCGTTGAGGGGGGGCCGGGCACTGAAGCTTTCTTT,CSVEGGPGTEAFF
NA,TRBV5-8,TRBJ2-2,NA,TGTGCCAGCAGCCCGGGGTTGGGGGAGCTGTTTTTT,CASSPGLGELFF
NA,TRBV12-3/TRBV12-4,TRBJ2-7,NA,TGTGCCAGCAGCCTAATGACTACCTACGAGCAGTACTTC,CASSLMTTYEQYF
NA,TRBV5-1,TRBJ2-2,NA,TGCGCCAGCAGCTTGAAGCTAGCGAATACCGGGGAGCTGTTTTTT,CASSLKLANTGELFF
NA,TRBV9,TRBJ1-1,NA,TGTGCCAGCAGCCCTGAGGGTGCAGTGAACACTGAAGCTTTCTTT,CASSPEGAVNTEAFF
TRBD1,TRBV10-3,TRBJ1-1,NA,TGTGCCATCAGTGAGTCGGGACAGGGTAGGGTAACTGAAGCTTTCTTT,CAISESGQGRVTEAFF
NA,TRBV6-6,TRBJ2-2,NA,TGTGCCAGCAGTTACCCTATCGGGGAGCTGTTTTTT,CASSYPIGELFF
NA,TRBV6-5,TRBJ2-7,NA,TGTGCCAGCTCCTTCTACGAGCAGTACTTC,CASSFYEQYF
NA,TRBV7-2,TRBJ2-2,NA,TGTGCCAGCAGCTTAGCCCGGGGGGCTACCGGGGAGCTGTTTTTT,CASSLARGATGELFF
TRBD1,TRBV2,TRBJ1-2,NA,TGTGCCAGCAGTGACAGGACAGGATATGGCTACACCTTC,CASSDRTGYGYTF
TRBD2,TRBV24-1,TRBJ2-1,NA,TGTGCCACCAGTGATTTGATGGTAGCGGGGGTCCAGTTCTTC,CATSDLMVAGVQFF
NA,TRBV5-5,TRBJ2-5,NA,TGTGCCAGCAGCTTGATAGTCGGAGCGCCCCGACAAGAGACCCAGTACTTC,CASSLIVGAPRQETQYF
NA,TRBV19,TRBJ1-1,once,TGTGCCTCGAACCAGGGCTATATGAACACTGAAGCTTTCTTT,CASNQGYMNTEAFF
NA,TRBV11-2,TRBJ1-1,NA,TGTGCCAGCAGCCCCCAGGTCGTGGCAGACGGTGAAGCTTTCTTT,CASSPQVVADGEAFF
TRBD1,TRBV27,TRBJ2-7,NA,TGTGCCAGCAGTTACAGGGGAAACTACGAGCAGTACTTC,CASSYRGNYEQYF
TRBD2,TRBV10-3,TRBJ2-4,once,TGTGCCATCGGGACTAGCGGGGGGGCCGGGACCAAAAACATTCAGTACTTC,CAIGTSGGAGTKNIQYF
NA,TRBV11-3,TRBJ2-3,NA,TGTGCCAGCAGCTTAAGGGTCCCCGGGACACGGTTCACAGATACGCAGTATTTT,CASSLRVPGTRFTDTQYF
NA,TRBV27,TRBJ2-1,NA,TGTGCCAGCAGTTTTTCAGGGTTCTACAATGAGCAGTTCTTC,CASSFSGFYNEQFF
TRBD2,TRBV19,TRBJ2-1,NA,TGTGCCAGTACGGGAGGGCCTTACAATGAGCAGTTCTTC,CASTGGPYNEQFF
NA,TRBV19,TRBJ1-2,NA,TGTGCCAGTAGTACGGAGACAGTCAGCTATGGCTACACCTTC,CASSTETVSYGYTF
TRBD1,TRBV12-5,TRBJ2-1,NA,TGTGCTAGTGGATTCGACAGGGGAGAGCAGTTCTTC,CASGFDRGEQFF